This T cell receptor beta chain was captured by sequencing in a study of OX40 agonist ivuxolimab in advanced cancers. Across the study: Partial responses were seen in three patients, one with hepatocellular carcinoma and two with cutaneous melanoma.

The V and J ends lost 0 bases and 0 bases respectively, with 3 bases between them. The germline CDR1 and CDR2 sequences are KGHSH and LQKENI. The CDR3 contains 13 residues. TCRdb keeps only in-frame clones here, not all; method: immunoSEQ multiplex PCR. The top ten hold about 0.8% of the sample, which has fewer than 90,000 clones, just over 85% seen once. J is TRBJ2-7 and V is TRBV18; no clear D gene. This material consisted of CD4+ or CD8+ T cells sorted from blood, taken in a trial of the OX40 agonist ivuxolimab. The origin of this receptor is an adult with an advanced solid tumor such as melanoma, head and neck, liver or kidney cancer. CDR3: CASSPPHSYEQYF. The CDR3 DNA is TGTGCCAGCTCACCACCGCACTCCTACGAGCAGTACTTC.